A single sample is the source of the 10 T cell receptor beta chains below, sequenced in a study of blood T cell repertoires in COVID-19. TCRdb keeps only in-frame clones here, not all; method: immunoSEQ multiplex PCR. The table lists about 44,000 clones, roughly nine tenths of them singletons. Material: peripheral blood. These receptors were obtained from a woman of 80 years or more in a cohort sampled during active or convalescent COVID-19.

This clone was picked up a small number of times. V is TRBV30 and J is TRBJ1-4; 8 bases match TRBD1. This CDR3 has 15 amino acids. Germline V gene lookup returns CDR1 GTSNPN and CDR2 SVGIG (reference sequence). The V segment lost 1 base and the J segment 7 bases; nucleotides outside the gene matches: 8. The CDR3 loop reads CAWSAGDRMTEKLFF. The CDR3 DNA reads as TGTGCCTGGAGTGCCGGGGACAGGATGACTGAAAAACTGTTTTTT.

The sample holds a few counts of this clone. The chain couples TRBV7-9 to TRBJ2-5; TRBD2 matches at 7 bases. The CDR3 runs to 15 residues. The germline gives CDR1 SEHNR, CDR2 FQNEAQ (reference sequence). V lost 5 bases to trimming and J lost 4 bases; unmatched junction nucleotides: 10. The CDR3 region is CASSQRGGRGETQYF. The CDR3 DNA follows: TGTGCCAGCAGCCAGAGAGGCGGGAGAGGAGAGACCCAGTACTTC.

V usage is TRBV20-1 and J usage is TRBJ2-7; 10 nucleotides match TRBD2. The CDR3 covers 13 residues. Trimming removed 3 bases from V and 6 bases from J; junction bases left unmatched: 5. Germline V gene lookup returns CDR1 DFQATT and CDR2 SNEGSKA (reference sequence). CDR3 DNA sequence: TGCAGTGCTAGTTTAGCGGGAGGCGGCGAGCAGTACTTC. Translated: CSASLAGGGEQYF.

In DNA form, the CDR3 reads TGTGCCAGCAGCTTAGAGAGGGACAGCCCTGGCTACACCTTC. Protein sequence: CASSLERDSPGYTF. The rearrangement joins TRBV11-2 to TRBJ1-2, with 7 nucleotides matching TRBD1. Trimming cost V 0 bases and J 7 bases; bases outside gene matches: 5. The CDR3 is 14 amino acids. CDR1 SGHAT and CDR2 FQNNGV come from the germline V gene.

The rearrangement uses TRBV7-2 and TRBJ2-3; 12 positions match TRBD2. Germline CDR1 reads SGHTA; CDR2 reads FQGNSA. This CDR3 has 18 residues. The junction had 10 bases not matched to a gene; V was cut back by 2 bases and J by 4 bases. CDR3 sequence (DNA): TGTGCCAGCAGCTTACTAGCGGGAGGGAGTGGGTTTTCAGATACGCAGTATTTT. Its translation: CASSLLAGGSGFSDTQYF.

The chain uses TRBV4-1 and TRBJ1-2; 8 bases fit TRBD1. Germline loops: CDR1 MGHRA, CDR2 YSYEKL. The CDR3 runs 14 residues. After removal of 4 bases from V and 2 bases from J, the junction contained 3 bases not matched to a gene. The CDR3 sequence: CASSPDRVNYGYTF. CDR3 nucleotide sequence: TGCGCCAGCAGCCCGGACAGGGTAAACTATGGCTACACCTTC.

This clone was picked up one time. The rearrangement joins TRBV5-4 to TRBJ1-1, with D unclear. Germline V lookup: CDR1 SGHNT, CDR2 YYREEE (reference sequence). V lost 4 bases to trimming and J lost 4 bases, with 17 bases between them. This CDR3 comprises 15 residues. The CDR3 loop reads CASSIAPAEGTEAFF. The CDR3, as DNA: TGTGCCAGCAGCATTGCCCCGGCGGAGGGCACTGAAGCTTTCTTT.

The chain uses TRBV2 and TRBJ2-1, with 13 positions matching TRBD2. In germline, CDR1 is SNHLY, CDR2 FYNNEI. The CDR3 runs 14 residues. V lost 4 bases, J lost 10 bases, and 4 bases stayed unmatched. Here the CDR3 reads CASSAGLAGKEQFF. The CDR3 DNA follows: TGTGCCAGCAGTGCGGGACTAGCGGGAAAAGAGCAGTTCTTC.

Here the CDR3 reads CASSILTGGGGWTEAFF. For the CDR3, the DNA is TGTGCCAGTAGTATATTGACAGGGGGCGGCGGATGGACTGAAGCTTTCTTT. The genes are TRBV19 and TRBJ1-1, with 10 bases matching TRBD1. The CDR3 contains 17 residues. The germline CDR1 and CDR2 sequences are LNHDA and SQIVND (reference sequence). The junction had 11 bases not matched to a gene; V was cut back by 2 bases and J by 5 bases.

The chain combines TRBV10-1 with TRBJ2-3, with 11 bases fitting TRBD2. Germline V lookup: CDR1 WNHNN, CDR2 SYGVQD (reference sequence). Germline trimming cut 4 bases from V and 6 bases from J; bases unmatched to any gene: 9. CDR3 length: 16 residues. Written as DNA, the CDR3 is TGCGCCAGCAGTGGGGGCCCTAGCGGGAGGCGGGATACGCAGTATTTT. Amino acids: CASSGGPSGRRDTQYF.